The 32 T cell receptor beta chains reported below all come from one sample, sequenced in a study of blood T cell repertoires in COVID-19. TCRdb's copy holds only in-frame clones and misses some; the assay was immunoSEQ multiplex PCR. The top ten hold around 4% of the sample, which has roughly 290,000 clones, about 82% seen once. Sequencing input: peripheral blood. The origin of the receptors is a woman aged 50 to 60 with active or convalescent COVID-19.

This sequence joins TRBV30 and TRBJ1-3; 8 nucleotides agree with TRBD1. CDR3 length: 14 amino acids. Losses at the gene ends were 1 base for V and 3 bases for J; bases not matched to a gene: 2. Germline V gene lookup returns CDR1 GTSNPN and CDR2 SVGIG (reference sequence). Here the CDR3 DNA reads TGTGCCTGGAGTGCCGGGACAGGTGGAAACACCATATATTTT. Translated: CAWSAGTGGNTIYF. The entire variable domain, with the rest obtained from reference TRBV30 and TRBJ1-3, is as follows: SQTIHQWPATLVQPVGSPLSLECTVEGTSNPNLYWYRQAAGRGLQLLFYSVGIGQISSEVPQNLSASRPQDRQFILSSKKLLLSDSGFYLCAWSAGTGGNTIYFGEGSWLTVV.

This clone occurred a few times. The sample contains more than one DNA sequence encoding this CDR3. DNA for the CDR3: TGTGCCATCAGTACGGGGGGCTCTGGAAACACCATATATTTT. Translating it yields CAISTGGSGNTIYF. V gene TRBV10-3 combines with J gene TRBJ1-3; D is possibly TRBD1 (5 bases). Germline CDR1 reads ENHRY; CDR2 reads SYGVKD. The CDR3 covers 14 residues. Between the trimmed V and J ends, which lost 5 bases and 0 bases, there was a span of 8 bases.

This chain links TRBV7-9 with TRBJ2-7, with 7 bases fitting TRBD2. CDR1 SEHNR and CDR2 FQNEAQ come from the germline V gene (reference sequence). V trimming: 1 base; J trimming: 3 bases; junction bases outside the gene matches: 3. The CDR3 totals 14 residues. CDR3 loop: CASSLEGLYYEQYF. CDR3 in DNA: TGTGCCAGCAGCTTAGAGGGACTATACTACGAGCAGTACTTC.

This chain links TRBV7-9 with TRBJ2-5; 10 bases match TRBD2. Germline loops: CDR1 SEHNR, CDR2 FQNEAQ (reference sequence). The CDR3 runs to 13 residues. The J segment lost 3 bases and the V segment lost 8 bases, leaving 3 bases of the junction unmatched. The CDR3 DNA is TGTGCCAGCGGGACTAGCGATAAAGAGACCCAGTACTTC. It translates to CASGTSDKETQYF.

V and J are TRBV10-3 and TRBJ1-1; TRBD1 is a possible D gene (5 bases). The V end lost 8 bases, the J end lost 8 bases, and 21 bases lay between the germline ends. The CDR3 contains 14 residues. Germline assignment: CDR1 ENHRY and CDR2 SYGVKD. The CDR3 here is CAIGRLGGGEEAFF. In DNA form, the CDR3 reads TGTGCCATCGGGCGATTGGGGGGTGGGGAGGAAGCTTTCTTT.

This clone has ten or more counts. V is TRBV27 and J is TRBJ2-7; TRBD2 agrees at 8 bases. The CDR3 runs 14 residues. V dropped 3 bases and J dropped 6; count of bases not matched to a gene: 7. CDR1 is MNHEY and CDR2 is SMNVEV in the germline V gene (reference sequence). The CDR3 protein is CASSLPGGASEQYF. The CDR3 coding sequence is TGTGCCAGCAGTTTGCCGGGGGGGGCGAGCGAGCAGTACTTC.

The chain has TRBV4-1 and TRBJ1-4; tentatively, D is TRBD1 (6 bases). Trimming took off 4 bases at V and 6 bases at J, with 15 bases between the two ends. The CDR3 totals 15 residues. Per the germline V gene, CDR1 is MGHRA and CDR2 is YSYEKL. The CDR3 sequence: CASSRADRRDEKLFF. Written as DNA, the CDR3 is TGCGCCAGCAGCCGCGCCGACAGGCGGGATGAAAAACTGTTTTTT.

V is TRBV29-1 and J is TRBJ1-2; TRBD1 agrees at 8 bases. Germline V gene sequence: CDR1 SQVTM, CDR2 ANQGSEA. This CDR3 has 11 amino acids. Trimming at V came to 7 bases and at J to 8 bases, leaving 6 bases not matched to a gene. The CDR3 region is CSGRTGGGYTF. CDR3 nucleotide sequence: TGCAGCGGACGTACAGGGGGAGGCTACACCTTC.

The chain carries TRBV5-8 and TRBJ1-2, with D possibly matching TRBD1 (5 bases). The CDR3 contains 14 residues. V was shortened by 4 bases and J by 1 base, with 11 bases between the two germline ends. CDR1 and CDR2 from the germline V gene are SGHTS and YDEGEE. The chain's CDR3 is CASSRQRNNYGYTF. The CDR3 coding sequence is TGTGCCAGCAGCCGACAGAGAAATAACTATGGCTACACCTTC.

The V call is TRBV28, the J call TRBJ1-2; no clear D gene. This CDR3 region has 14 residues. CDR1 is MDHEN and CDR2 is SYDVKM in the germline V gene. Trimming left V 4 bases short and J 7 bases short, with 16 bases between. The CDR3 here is CASSSTSLASGYTF. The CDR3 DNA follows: TGTGCCAGCAGTTCTACCAGCCTAGCGAGTGGCTACACCTTC.

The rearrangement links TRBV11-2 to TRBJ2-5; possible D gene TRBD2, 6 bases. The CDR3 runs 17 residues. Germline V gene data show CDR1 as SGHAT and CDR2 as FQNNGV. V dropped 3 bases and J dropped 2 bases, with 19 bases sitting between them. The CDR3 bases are TGTGCCAGCAGCTTCGGCCCCTGGCGGGATCTTCAAGAGACCCAGTACTTC. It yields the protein CASSFGPWRDLQETQYF.

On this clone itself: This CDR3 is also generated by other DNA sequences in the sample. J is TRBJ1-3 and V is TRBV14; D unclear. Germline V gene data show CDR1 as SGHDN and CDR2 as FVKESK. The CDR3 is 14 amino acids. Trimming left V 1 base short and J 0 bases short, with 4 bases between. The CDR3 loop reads CASSQVRSGNTIYF. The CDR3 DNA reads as TGTGCCAGCAGCCAAGTGCGCTCTGGAAACACCATATATTTT.

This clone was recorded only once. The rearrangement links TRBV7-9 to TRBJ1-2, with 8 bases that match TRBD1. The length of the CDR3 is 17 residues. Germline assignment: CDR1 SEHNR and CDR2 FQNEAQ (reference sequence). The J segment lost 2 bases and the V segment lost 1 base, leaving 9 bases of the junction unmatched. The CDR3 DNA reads TGTGCCAGCAGCTTAGTTCCGTCAGGGGGCAGGAACTATGGCTACACCTTC. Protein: CASSLVPSGGRNYGYTF.

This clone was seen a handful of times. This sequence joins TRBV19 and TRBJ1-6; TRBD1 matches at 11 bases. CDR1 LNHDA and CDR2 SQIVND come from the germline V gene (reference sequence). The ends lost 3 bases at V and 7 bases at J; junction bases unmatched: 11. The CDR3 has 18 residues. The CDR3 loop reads CASSISTGTGGGNSPLHF. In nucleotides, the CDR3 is TGTGCCAGTAGTATTTCTACCGGGACAGGGGGAGGAAATTCACCCCTCCACTTT.

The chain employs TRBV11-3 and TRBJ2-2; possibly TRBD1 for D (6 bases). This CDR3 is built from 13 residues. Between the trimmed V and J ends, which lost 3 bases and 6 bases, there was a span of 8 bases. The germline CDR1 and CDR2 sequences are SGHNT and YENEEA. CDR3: CASSFEGAGELFF. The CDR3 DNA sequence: TGTGCCAGCAGCTTTGAGGGGGCCGGGGAGCTGTTTTTT.

DNA of the CDR3: TGTGCCAGCAGTTACTCGAGCACGGCAGGGAGGGATGGCTACACCTTC. Residues: CASSYSSTAGRDGYTF. The rearrangement links TRBV6-5 to TRBJ1-2, with a possible D match to TRBD1 (5 bases). The ends were cut back, 0 bases at V and 6 bases at J, with 17 bases in the middle. The germline V gene has CDR1 MNHEY and CDR2 SVGAGI. The CDR3 has 16 residues.

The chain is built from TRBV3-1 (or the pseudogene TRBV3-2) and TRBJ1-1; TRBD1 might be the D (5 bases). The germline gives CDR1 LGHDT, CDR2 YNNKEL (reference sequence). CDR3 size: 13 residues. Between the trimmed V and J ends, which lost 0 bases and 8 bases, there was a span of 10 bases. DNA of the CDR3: TGTGCCAGCAGCCAAGATCCGGGGGTGGAAGCTTTCTTT. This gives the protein CASSQDPGVEAFF.

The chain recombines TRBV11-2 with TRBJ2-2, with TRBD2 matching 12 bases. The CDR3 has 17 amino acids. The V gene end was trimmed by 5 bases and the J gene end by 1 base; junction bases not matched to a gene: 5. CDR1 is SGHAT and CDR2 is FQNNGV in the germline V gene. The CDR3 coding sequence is TGTGCCAGCAGCCACAGACTAGCGGGAGTGAACACCGGGGAGCTGTTTTTT. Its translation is CASSHRLAGVNTGELFF.

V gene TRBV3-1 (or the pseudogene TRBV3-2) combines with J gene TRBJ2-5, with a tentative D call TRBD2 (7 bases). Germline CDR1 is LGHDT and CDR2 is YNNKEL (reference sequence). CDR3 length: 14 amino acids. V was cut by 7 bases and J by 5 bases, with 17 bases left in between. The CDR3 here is CASTPDGGLETQYF. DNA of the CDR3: TGTGCCAGCACCCCGGACGGGGGGCTGGAGACCCAGTACTTC.

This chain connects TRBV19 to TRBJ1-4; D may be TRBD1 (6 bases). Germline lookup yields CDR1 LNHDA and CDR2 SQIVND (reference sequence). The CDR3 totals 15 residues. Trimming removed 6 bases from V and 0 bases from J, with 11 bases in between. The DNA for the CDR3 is TGTGCCAGTAGAGCGGACAGATCAACTAATGAAAAACTGTTTTTT. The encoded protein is CASRADRSTNEKLFF.

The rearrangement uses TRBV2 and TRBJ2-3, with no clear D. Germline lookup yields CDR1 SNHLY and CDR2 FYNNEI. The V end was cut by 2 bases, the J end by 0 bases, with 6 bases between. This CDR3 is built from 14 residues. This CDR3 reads CASSEKTSTDTQYF. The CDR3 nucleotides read TGTGCCAGCAGTGAAAAAACTAGCACAGATACGCAGTATTTT.

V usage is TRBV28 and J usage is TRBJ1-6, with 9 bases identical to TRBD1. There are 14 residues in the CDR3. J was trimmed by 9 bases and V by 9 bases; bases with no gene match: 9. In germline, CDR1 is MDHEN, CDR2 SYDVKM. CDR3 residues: CASLQGAGGSPLHF. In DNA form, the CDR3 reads TGTGCCAGTTTACAGGGGGCGGGAGGTTCACCCCTCCACTTT.

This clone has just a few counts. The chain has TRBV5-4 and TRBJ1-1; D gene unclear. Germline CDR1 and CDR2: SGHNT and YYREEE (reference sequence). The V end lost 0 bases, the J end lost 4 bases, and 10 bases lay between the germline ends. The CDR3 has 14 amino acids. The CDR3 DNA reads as TGTGCCAGCAGCTTGGGGGCTATCGGCACTGAAGCTTTCTTT. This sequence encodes CASSLGAIGTEAFF.

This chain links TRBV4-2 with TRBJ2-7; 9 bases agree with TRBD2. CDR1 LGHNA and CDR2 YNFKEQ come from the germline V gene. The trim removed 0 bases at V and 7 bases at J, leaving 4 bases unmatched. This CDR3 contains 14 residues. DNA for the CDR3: TGTGCCAGCAGCCAAGAAGGACTAGCGAGGGAGCAGTACTTC. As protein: CASSQEGLAREQYF.

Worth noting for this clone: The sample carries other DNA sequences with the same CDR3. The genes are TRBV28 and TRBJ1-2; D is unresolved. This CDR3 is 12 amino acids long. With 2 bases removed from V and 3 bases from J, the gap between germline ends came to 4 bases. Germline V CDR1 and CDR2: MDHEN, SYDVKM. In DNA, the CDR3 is TGTGCCAGCAGTTTACGGGACTATGGCTACACCTTC. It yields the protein CASSLRDYGYTF.

The CDR3 reads CASSPWEGRSEAFF. CDR3 sequence (DNA): TGTGCCAGCAGCCCCTGGGAGGGCAGGAGTGAAGCTTTCTTT. The V and J genes are TRBV16 and TRBJ1-1; D not resolved. CDR1 is KGHSY and CDR2 is FQNENV in the germline V gene. The CDR3 is 14 amino acids. V was clipped by 4 bases and J by 7 bases, with 16 bases between them.

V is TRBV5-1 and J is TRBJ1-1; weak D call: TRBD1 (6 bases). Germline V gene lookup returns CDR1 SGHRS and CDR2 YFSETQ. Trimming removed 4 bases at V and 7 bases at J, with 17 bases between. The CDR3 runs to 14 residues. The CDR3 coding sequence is TGCGCCAGCAGCCTAACAGGGCTTTCGGATGAAGCTTTCTTT. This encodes CASSLTGLSDEAFF.

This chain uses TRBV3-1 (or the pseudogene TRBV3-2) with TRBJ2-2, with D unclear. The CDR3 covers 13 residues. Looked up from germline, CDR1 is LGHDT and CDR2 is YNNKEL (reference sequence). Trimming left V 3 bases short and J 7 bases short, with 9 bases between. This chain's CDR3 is CASSHQVGGELFF. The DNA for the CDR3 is TGTGCCAGCAGCCACCAGGTAGGCGGGGAGCTGTTTTTT.

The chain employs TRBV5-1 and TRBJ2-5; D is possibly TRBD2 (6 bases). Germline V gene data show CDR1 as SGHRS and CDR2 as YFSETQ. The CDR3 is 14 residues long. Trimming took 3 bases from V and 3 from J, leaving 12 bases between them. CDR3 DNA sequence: TGCGCCAGCAGCTCCGGGGACTCAAAAGAGACCCAGTACTTC. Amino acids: CASSSGDSKETQYF.

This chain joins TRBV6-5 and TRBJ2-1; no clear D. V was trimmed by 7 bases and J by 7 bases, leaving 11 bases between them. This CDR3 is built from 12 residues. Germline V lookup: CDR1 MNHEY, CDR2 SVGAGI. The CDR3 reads CASTLRGNEQFF. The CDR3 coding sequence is TGTGCCAGCACCTTACGAGGAAATGAGCAGTTCTTC.

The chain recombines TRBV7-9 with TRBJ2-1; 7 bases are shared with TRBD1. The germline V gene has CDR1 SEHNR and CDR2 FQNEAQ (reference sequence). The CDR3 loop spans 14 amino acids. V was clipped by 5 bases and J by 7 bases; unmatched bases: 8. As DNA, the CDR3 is TGTGCCAGCAGCCAACCACAGGGGAAGAATGAGCAGTTCTTC. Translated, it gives CASSQPQGKNEQFF.

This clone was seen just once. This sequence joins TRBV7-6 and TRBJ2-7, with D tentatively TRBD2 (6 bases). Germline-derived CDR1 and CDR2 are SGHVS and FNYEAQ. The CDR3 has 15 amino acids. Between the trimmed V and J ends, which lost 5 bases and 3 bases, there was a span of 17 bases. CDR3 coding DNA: TGTGCCAGCAGCCACCCGGCGGGAAACAGCTACGAGCAGTACTTC. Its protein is CASSHPAGNSYEQYF.